The subject of this entry is one T cell receptor beta chain. The source of the sample is a study of blood T cell repertoires in COVID-19. Overall study context: Acute and convalescent COVID-19 samples came from the United States, Italy and Spain.

In the source study's methods: Reference gene primer amplification yielded estimated nucleated cell counts. Using immunoSEQ multiplex PCR, the repertoire was profiled, and TCRdb retains in-frame clones only, with some absent. Clonal size and the V and J genes are those of that table, whereas D and trimming came from the DNA. The profile shows just under 40,000 clones, around 95% of them singletons. Germline assignment: CDR1 SEHNR and CDR2 FQNEAQ (reference sequence). The CDR3 runs to 16 residues. V was clipped by 1 base and J by 2 bases; unmatched bases: 6. V gene TRBV7-9 combines with J gene TRBJ2-3; 7 bases are shared with TRBD1. Specimen: peripheral blood. The receptor was isolated from a human donor with active COVID-19. The donor label of this sample is uncertain. The CDR3 is CASSLGDRASTDTQYF. DNA for the CDR3: TGTGCCAGCAGCTTAGGTGACAGGGCGTCCACAGATACGCAGTATTTT. Looking up the rest from reference TRBV7-9 and TRBJ2-3 gives the full variable domain: DTGVSQNPRHKITKRGQNVTFRCDPISEHNRLYWYRQTLGQGPEFLTYFQNEAQLEKSRLLSDRFSAERPKGSFSTLEIQRTEQGDSAMYLCASSLGDRASTDTQYFGPGTRLTVL.